These 10 T cell receptor beta chains came from one sample sequenced in a study of beta chain features in type 1 diabetes (dated by TCRdb to 2016 to 2018). Receptor amplification or capture employed the immunoSEQ multiplex PCR assay. The entire isolated RNA was reverse transcribed using the High Capacity cDNA Reverse Transcription Kit, and thus expressed TCRB transcripts were sequenced. The table was pulled from immuneACCESS by TCRdb, which kept in-frame rearrangements only. Such tables lose some clones; where checked, under half of the loss comes from unresolved V genes, and the rest has no known cause. In this sample the table shows 400,000 to 600,000 clones, 30% of which occur a single time. The ten largest clones take up about 0.065% of the sample. The material sequenced was naive CD4+ T cells from blood. The cell subset or site label on this specimen signifies: true naive CD4+ T cells. Receptor source: a man aged 18 to 30 in good health.

This clone was picked up a small number of times. The sample carries other DNA sequences with the same CDR3. The chain has TRBV29-1 and TRBJ1-2; tentative D call: TRBD1 (5 bases). V shed 7 bases and J shed 8 bases, with 11 bases lying between them. From germline, CDR1 is SQVTM and CDR2 ANQGSEA. The CDR3 has 10 amino acids. The CDR3 sequence: CSAGGEGYTF. The CDR3 DNA sequence: TGCAGCGCTGGAGGGGAGGGCTACACCTTC. Complete variable domain (other parts from reference TRBV29-1 and TRBJ1-2): SAVISQKPSRDICQRGTSLTIQCQVDSQVTMMFWYRQQPGQSLTLIATANQGSEATYESGFVIDKFPISRPNLTFSTLTVSNMSPEDSSIYLCSAGGEGYTFGSGTRLTVV.

This sequence joins TRBV7-9 and TRBJ2-3; TRBD2 agrees at 11 bases. CDR3 size: 16 residues. V lost 3 bases and J lost 3; bases outside the gene matches: 5. CDR1 is SEHNR and CDR2 is FQNEAQ in the germline V gene (reference sequence). Written as DNA, the CDR3 is TGTGCCAGCAGCTTCCGCACTAGCGGGAGAACAGATACGCAGTATTTT. Translating it yields CASSFRTSGRTDTQYF.

The J gene is TRBJ2-1, the V gene TRBV5-1, with D uncertain. Germline lookup yields CDR1 SGHRS and CDR2 YFSETQ. V was cut by 0 bases and J by 6 bases, with 10 bases left in between. This CDR3 is built from 14 residues. Written as DNA, the CDR3 is TGCGCCAGCAGCTTGGTTCAGCCGCCCAATGAGCAGTTCTTC. This encodes CASSLVQPPNEQFF.

Concerning this clone itself: Other DNA sequences in this specimen translate into the identical CDR3. This chain links TRBV5-1 with TRBJ2-5; possible D gene TRBD2, 5 bases. CDR1 and CDR2 (germline): SGHRS, YFSETQ. The CDR3 is made up of 14 amino acids. Trimming removed 0 bases at V and 5 bases at J, with 11 bases between. CDR3 sequence (DNA): TGCGCCAGCAGCTTGGGTCCCTCGGGGGAGACCCAGTACTTC. Amino acid sequence: CASSLGPSGETQYF.

CDR3 DNA sequence: TGTGCCAGCGCGGGCGGATTAATGAGAGGGCTGTTTTTT. This codes for CASAGGLMRGLFF. The chain has TRBV2 and TRBJ1-4; D remains unclear. The CDR3 consists of 13 residues. The germline gives CDR1 SNHLY, CDR2 FYNNEI. The V gene lost 8 bases and the J gene lost 14 bases, with 21 bases spanning the gap.

The chain uses TRBV7-3 and TRBJ2-7; 13 bases map to TRBD2. J lost 6 bases, V lost 4 bases, and 6 bases had no gene match. Germline CDR1 and CDR2: SGHTA and FQGTGA. The length of the CDR3 is 15 residues. Here the CDR3 DNA reads TGTGCCAGCAGCTCGGGACTAGCGGGATTCGGCGAGCAGTACTTC. Translating gives CASSSGLAGFGEQYF.

This clone was counted a single time. The V call is TRBV9, the J call TRBJ2-3, with TRBD2 matching 12 bases. V was pared by 4 bases and J by 1 base, with 4 bases of the junction left unmatched. Germline V CDR1 and CDR2: SGDLS, YYNGEE. The CDR3 loop spans 16 amino acids. This chain's CDR3 is CASSIRTSGGTDTQYF. In nucleotides, the CDR3 is TGTGCCAGCAGCATTCGGACTAGCGGGGGCACAGATACGCAGTATTTT.

CDR3 DNA sequence: TGCAGCAGCTTAGGTAGCGGGAGAGGATTGGAGACCCAGTACTTC. This gives the protein CSSLGSGRGLETQYF. The V gene is TRBV29-1, the J gene TRBJ2-5; 9 bases are a match to TRBD2. V dropped 8 bases and J dropped 5; count of bases not matched to a gene: 15. Germline V gene sequence: CDR1 SQVTM, CDR2 ANQGSEA. CDR3 size: 15 residues. Full variable domain (missing parts from reference TRBV29-1 and TRBJ2-5): SAVISQKPSRDICQRGTSLTIQCQVDSQVTMMFWYRQQPGQSLTLIATANQGSEATYESGFVIDKFPISRPNLTFSTLTVSNMSPEDSSIYLCSSLGSGRGLETQYFGPGTRLLVL.

The chain employs TRBV14 and TRBJ2-3; 8 bases are shared with TRBD2. This CDR3 is 15 amino acids long. CDR1 is SGHDN, CDR2 FVKESK, per germline. Trimming cost V 2 bases and J 4 bases; bases outside gene matches: 5. The CDR3 here is CASSQTTGRADTQYF. CDR3 coding DNA: TGTGCCAGCAGCCAAACTACCGGGAGGGCAGATACGCAGTATTTT.

Points on this clone: A read error may be the cause here, since a much bigger clone is one base away. This chain uses TRBV29-1 with TRBJ1-2, with 8 bases identical to TRBD1. The CDR3 is 12 residues long. V dropped 5 bases and J dropped 2; count of bases not matched to a gene: 1. Germline V gives CDR1 SQVTM, CDR2 ANQGSEA. As DNA, the CDR3 is TGCAGCGTTCGGACAGGGAACTATGGCTACACCTTC. It codes for CSVRTGNYGYTF.